Presented here are 28 T cell receptor beta chains from one specimen sequenced in a study of blood T cell repertoires in COVID-19. This table comes from immunoSEQ multiplex PCR, and its TCRdb copy is limited to in-frame clones, with some not included. The table lists roughly 100,000 clones, 85% to 90% of them singletons. The sequencing sample was made of peripheral blood. All receptors derive from an elderly woman with active COVID-19.

This clone appeared a few times. V usage is TRBV18 and J usage is TRBJ1-5; 7 bases line up with TRBD1. J was trimmed by 3 bases and V by 6 bases; bases with no gene match: 5. The CDR3 extends over 14 amino acids. CDR1 is KGHSH, CDR2 LQKENI, per germline. The CDR3 here is CASSSGQVNQPQHF. The CDR3 DNA reads as TGTGCCAGCTCTTCAGGACAGGTCAATCAGCCCCAGCATTTT.

The CDR3 sequence: CASTRGGSGRIYNEQFF. The CDR3 region has the DNA TGTGCCAGCACCCGGGGGGGGAGCGGGAGGATATACAATGAGCAGTTCTTC. The chain recombines TRBV7-2 with TRBJ2-1; 9 nucleotides agree with TRBD2. Trimming cost V 7 bases and J 4 bases; bases outside gene matches: 14. The germline gives CDR1 SGHTA, CDR2 FQGNSA. There are 17 residues in the CDR3.

The chain carries TRBV5-4 and TRBJ2-3; tentative D call: TRBD2 (6 bases). This CDR3 is 13 amino acids long. V was pared by 4 bases and J by 8 bases, with 14 bases between. Germline loops: CDR1 SGHNT, CDR2 YYREEE (reference sequence). The CDR3 loop is CASSHRDSSTQYF. Here the CDR3 DNA reads TGTGCCAGCAGCCATCGGGACTCCTCTACGCAGTATTTT. Combining the CDR3 with reference TRBV5-4 and TRBJ2-3 gives the whole variable domain ETGVTQSPTHLIKTRGQQVTLRCSSQSGHNTVSWYQQALGQGPQFIFQYYREEENGRGNFPPRFSGLQFPNYSSELNVNALELDDSALYLCASSHRDSSTQYFGPGTRLTVL.

V usage is TRBV9 and J usage is TRBJ2-3; 14 bases line up with TRBD2. This CDR3 has 19 residues. Germline CDR1 is SGDLS and CDR2 is YYNGEE. Trimming at V came to 4 bases and at J to 1 base, leaving 11 bases not matched to a gene. CDR3 bases: TGTGCCAGCAGCCTGAGAGGGACTAGCGGGAGCCTCGGCACAGATACGCAGTATTTT. Residues: CASSLRGTSGSLGTDTQYF. The entire variable domain, with the rest obtained from reference TRBV9 and TRBJ2-3, is as follows: DSGVTQTPKHLITATGQRVTLRCSPRSGDLSVYWYQQSLDQGLQFLIQYYNGEERAKGNILERFSAQQFPDLHSELNLSSLELGDSALYFCASSLRGTSGSLGTDTQYFGPGTRLTVL.

The chain couples TRBV30 to TRBJ1-4, with 11 bases that match TRBD1. CDR1 and CDR2 (germline): GTSNPN, SVGIG (reference sequence). J was trimmed by 8 bases and V by 5 bases; bases with no gene match: 13. The CDR3 extends over 16 amino acids. CDR3 sequence reads: CAWEGPGTGGSEKLFF. The CDR3 region has the DNA TGTGCCTGGGAAGGTCCCGGGACAGGGGGAAGCGAAAAACTGTTTTTT.

V usage is TRBV19 and J usage is TRBJ1-1; D not certain. The CDR3 has 14 amino acids. Germline assignment: CDR1 LNHDA and CDR2 SQIVND (reference sequence). V was cut by 2 bases and J by 2 bases, with 9 bases left in between. In DNA form, the CDR3 reads TGTGCCAGTAGTATAAGGAGGGAAAACACTGAAGCTTTCTTT. This sequence encodes CASSIRRENTEAFF.

The chain employs TRBV2 and TRBJ2-3, with 9 bases identical to TRBD2. CDR3 size: 14 residues. Trimming at V came to 6 bases and at J to 1 base, leaving 2 bases not matched to a gene. Per germline, CDR1 SNHLY and CDR2 FYNNEI. CDR3 sequence: CASRRTSGTDTQYF. For the CDR3, the DNA is TGTGCCAGCAGAAGGACTAGCGGCACAGATACGCAGTATTTT.

The chain has TRBV3-1 (or the pseudogene TRBV3-2) and TRBJ1-5, with unresolved D. This CDR3 comprises 13 residues. The ends were cut back, 1 base at V and 5 bases at J, with 6 bases in the middle. Germline V CDR1 and CDR2: LGHDT, YNNKEL (reference sequence). The CDR3 bases are TGTGCCAGCAGCCAAGTCCCGGATCAGCCCCAGCATTTT. It encodes CASSQVPDQPQHF.

The rearrangement uses TRBV5-5 and TRBJ2-7; 8 bases fit TRBD2. The CDR3 extends over 15 amino acids. The V and J ends lost 4 bases and 0 bases, in that order; junction bases with no gene match: 6. Germline CDR1 reads SGHKS; CDR2 reads YYEKEE (reference sequence). The CDR3, as DNA: TGTGCCAGCAGCCGGAGCGGGAGTAACTCCTACGAGCAGTACTTC. Translating gives CASSRSGSNSYEQYF.

As concerns this clone: A junction end diverges from the germline sequence, so it may reflect a read error. This chain links TRBV4-2 with TRBJ1-2; a possible D gene is TRBD1 (5 bases). Looked up from germline, CDR1 is LGHNA and CDR2 is YNFKEQ. This CDR3 has 15 residues. The CDR3, as DNA: TGTGCCAGCAGCCAATATCGCGGGGGGGTGGGTGCGCCGAGCTTC. This encodes CASSQYRGGVGAPSF.

This clone appeared a single time. The rearrangement joins TRBV9 to TRBJ2-7, with TRBD2 as a possible D gene (5 bases). CDR3 length equals 14 residues. Germline CDR1 SGDLS, CDR2 YYNGEE. V lost 0 bases, J lost 2 bases, and 9 bases lay in between. CDR3 loop: CASSVEADPYEQYF. DNA of the CDR3: TGTGCCAGCAGCGTAGAAGCGGATCCCTACGAGCAGTACTTC.

V usage is TRBV27 and J usage is TRBJ2-6, with D uncertain. The germline CDR1 and CDR2 sequences are MNHEY and SMNVEV (reference sequence). This CDR3 is 14 amino acids long. V lost 2 bases, J lost 4 bases, and 6 bases lay in between. The CDR3 here is CASSLRSGANVLTF. In DNA form, the CDR3 reads TGTGCCAGCAGTTTACGGTCCGGGGCCAACGTCCTGACTTTC.

The genes are TRBV2 and TRBJ2-3; maybe TRBD2 (5 bases). V dropped 6 bases and J dropped 2 bases, with 18 bases sitting between them. CDR1 is SNHLY, CDR2 FYNNEI, per germline. The CDR3 is 16 residues long. CDR3 DNA: TGTGCCAGCAGAGCCTTCTCCGGGATCAACACAGATACGCAGTATTTT. This encodes CASRAFSGINTDTQYF.

The V and J genes are TRBV7-6 and TRBJ2-1; 9 positions match TRBD2. The V gene end was trimmed by 2 bases and the J gene end by 4 bases; junction bases not matched to a gene: 3. Looked up from germline, CDR1 is SGHVS and CDR2 is FNYEAQ. There are 15 residues in the CDR3. CDR3 residues: CASSLISGGYNEQFF. The CDR3, as DNA: TGTGCCAGCAGCTTAATTAGCGGGGGTTACAATGAGCAGTTCTTC.

The chain recombines TRBV3-1 (or the pseudogene TRBV3-2) with TRBJ1-4, with unresolved D. Germline V gene sequence: CDR1 LGHDT, CDR2 YNNKEL (reference sequence). Trimming removed 4 bases at V and 8 bases at J, with 8 bases between. CDR3 length: 12 amino acids. The CDR3 bases are TGTGCCAGCAGCCCCCCGGGGGAAAAACTGTTTTTT. This translates into CASSPPGEKLFF.

The CDR3: CASQIAGTDTQYF. The CDR3 DNA sequence: TGTGCCAGCCAAATAGCGGGAACCGATACGCAGTATTTT. The chain employs TRBV14 and TRBJ2-3; 8 bases fit TRBD2. V gave up 8 bases and J gave up 6 bases; unmatched junction bases: 7. Germline CDR1 and CDR2: SGHDN and FVKESK. This CDR3 has 13 residues.

The CDR3 loop reads CASSPTAPAETQYF. CDR3 in DNA: TGTGCCAGCAGCCCGACAGCTCCCGCGGAGACCCAGTACTTC. The V gene is TRBV3-1 (or the pseudogene TRBV3-2), the J gene TRBJ2-5, with D possibly being TRBD1 (5 bases). The germline gives CDR1 LGHDT, CDR2 YNNKEL (reference sequence). The CDR3 contains 14 residues. V lost 4 bases and J lost 5, with 14 bases in between.

The chain combines TRBV19 with TRBJ1-1; weak D call: TRBD1 (6 bases). This CDR3 spans 16 amino acids. Trimming shortened V by 10 bases and J by 6 bases, and 27 bases separated the two germline ends. The germline gives CDR1 LNHDA, CDR2 SQIVND (reference sequence). The DNA for the CDR3 is TGTGCCACCACTTCCCCAGGGGACACCCGCGGACCTGAAGCTTTCTTT. Translation gives CATTSPGDTRGPEAFF.

The gene calls are TRBV10-3 and TRBJ1-1; 9 nucleotides align to TRBD1. Germline trimming cut 6 bases from V and 5 bases from J; bases unmatched to any gene: 7. Germline V gene sequence: CDR1 ENHRY, CDR2 SYGVKD. The CDR3 has 14 amino acids. CDR3 bases: TGTGCCATCAGCGGGAACAGGGGGCAAACTGAAGCTTTCTTT. This translates into CAISGNRGQTEAFF.

The chain combines TRBV5-1 with TRBJ2-2; tentatively, D is TRBD2 (5 bases). This CDR3 comprises 17 residues. The V and J ends lost 0 bases and 3 bases respectively, with 15 bases between them. Germline-derived CDR1 and CDR2 are SGHRS and YFSETQ. CDR3 in DNA: TGCGCCAGCAGCTTGGTTTCTAGCTCCTTAGACACCGGGGAGCTGTTTTTT. This gives the protein CASSLVSSSLDTGELFF. The entire variable domain, with the rest obtained from reference TRBV5-1 and TRBJ2-2, is as follows: KAGVTQTPRYLIKTRGQQVTLSCSPISGHRSVSWYQQTPGQGLQFLFEYFSETQRNKGNFPGRFSGRQFSNSRSEMNVSTLELGDSALYLCASSLVSSSLDTGELFFGEGSRLTVL.

The rearrangement uses TRBV18 and TRBJ2-7, with 8 bases fitting TRBD2. This CDR3 region has 16 residues. Trimming cost V 3 bases and J 4 bases; bases outside gene matches: 11. The germline CDR1 and CDR2 sequences are KGHSH and LQKENI. Here the CDR3 reads CASSPGGSGSIYEQYF. The CDR3 DNA follows: TGTGCCAGCTCACCCGGGGGGAGCGGGAGTATATACGAGCAGTACTTC.

The chain uses TRBV7-3 and TRBJ2-1, with 9 nucleotides matching TRBD2. CDR3 length equals 14 residues. The ends lost 5 bases at V and 9 bases at J; junction bases unmatched: 8. Germline CDR1 and CDR2: SGHTA and FQGTGA. CDR3 region: CASSPGLASGEQFF. The CDR3 bases are TGTGCCAGCAGCCCGGGACTAGCTTCTGGTGAGCAGTTCTTC. Combining the CDR3 with reference TRBV7-3 and TRBJ2-1 gives the whole variable domain GAGVSQTPSNKVTEKGKYVELRCDPISGHTALYWYRQSLGQGPEFLIYFQGTGAADDSGLPNDRFFAVRPEGSVSTLKIQRTERGDSAVYLCASSPGLASGEQFFGPGTRLTVL.

The chain joins TRBV28 to TRBJ2-7, with a possible D match to TRBD1 (6 bases). The CDR3 extends over 16 amino acids. Trimming removed 5 bases from V and 2 bases from J, with 19 bases in between. The germline V gene has CDR1 MDHEN and CDR2 SYDVKM. The CDR3 sequence is CASSRQVGVGAYEQYF. CDR3 DNA: TGTGCCAGCAGTAGACAGGTGGGAGTCGGCGCCTACGAGCAGTACTTC.

The chain joins TRBV24-1 to TRBJ1-4, with D possibly matching TRBD1 (6 bases). This CDR3 spans 13 amino acids. Per germline, CDR1 KGHDR and CDR2 SFDVKD. With 6 bases removed from V and 6 bases from J, the gap between germline ends came to 10 bases. CDR3 nucleotides: TGTGCCACCAGTACAGGGTCGGATGAAAAACTGTTTTTT. Translation gives CATSTGSDEKLFF.

The chain couples TRBV14 to TRBJ2-7; possibly TRBD2 for D (6 bases). Germline CDR1 reads SGHDN; CDR2 reads FVKESK. V gave up 5 bases and J gave up 0 bases, with 11 bases separating them. The CDR3 covers 14 residues. This chain's CDR3 is CASSAKDYSYEQYF. DNA for the CDR3: TGTGCCAGCAGCGCAAAGGACTACTCCTACGAGCAGTACTTC.

This rearrangement joins TRBV18 to TRBJ2-7, with D possibly matching TRBD1 (5 bases). Trimming shortened V by 10 bases and J by 0 bases, and 13 bases separated the two germline ends. Per germline, CDR1 KGHSH and CDR2 LQKENI. This CDR3 is built from 13 residues. CDR3 loop: CATGPDTSYEQYF. The CDR3 coding sequence is TGTGCCACTGGACCGGACACCTCCTACGAGCAGTACTTC. Variable domain in full (rest from reference TRBV18 and TRBJ2-7): NAGVMQNPRHLVRRRGQEARLRCSPMKGHSHVYWYRQLPEEGLKFMVYLQKENIIDESGMPKERFSAEFPKEGPSILRIQQVVRGDSAAYFCATGPDTSYEQYFGPGTRLTVT.

CDR3 protein: CARTDDAAQYF. The CDR3, as DNA: TGTGCCAGAACCGACGATGCGGCGCAGTACTTC. The V call is TRBV10-3, the J call TRBJ2-7; no clear D gene. This CDR3 comprises 11 residues. Per the germline V gene, CDR1 is ENHRY and CDR2 is SYGVKD. Trimming pared 10 bases from V and 9 bases from J, leaving 16 bases between.

The V and J genes are TRBV9 and TRBJ2-3, with 10 bases aligning to TRBD1. V dropped 0 bases and J dropped 4; count of bases not matched to a gene: 2. The CDR3 length is 15 residues. Germline CDR1 and CDR2: SGDLS and YYNGEE. The CDR3 spells CASSVAGQGSDTQYF. CDR3 sequence (DNA): TGTGCCAGCAGCGTAGCGGGACAGGGGTCAGATACGCAGTATTTT.